A selection of T cell receptor beta chains follows, all from one sample in a study of blood T cell repertoires in COVID-19. TCRdb keeps only in-frame clones here, not all; method: immunoSEQ multiplex PCR. This table has some 160,000 clones, roughly 90% appearing once. The sequencing sample was made of peripheral blood. These receptors all come from a man in his 60s with acute or convalescent COVID-19. CDR3s include the opening cysteine and the closing phenylalanine or tryptophan. A D gene is named only where the DNA matches it firmly. Rows give clone size only sometimes, using once, few, many, or a class for an expanded clone.

clone size,V gene,CDR3 length,D gene,J gene,CDR3 DNA,CDR3 protein
.,TRBV6-5,13,.,TRBJ1-1,TGTGCCAGCAGTTATAGCGGGTACACTGAAGCTTTCTTT,CASSYSGYTEAFF
.,TRBV7-8,11,TRBD1,TRBJ1-1,TGTGCCAGCAGCGTGGGGGACAGGGACTTCTTT,CASSVGDRDFF
.,TRBV5-1,13,.,TRBJ1-2,TGCGCCAGCAGCCCCGGGACTAATTATGGCTACACCTTC,CASSPGTNYGYTF
.,TRBV6-5,15,TRBD1,TRBJ1-6,TGTGCCAGCAGGTACAGGGGTGGGGTGGATTCACCCCTCCACTTT,CASRYRGGVDSPLHF
.,TRBV15,16,.,TRBJ1-1,TGTGCCACCAGCTTTTTCCCAGGGTTCGAGGACACTGAAGCTTTCTTT,CATSFFPGFEDTEAFF
.,TRBV7-8,18,.,TRBJ1-6,TGTGCCAGCAGCTCCGCCATATGGGGTAGAGGGTATAATTCACCCCTCCACTTT,CASSSAIWGRGYNSPLHF
.,TRBV11-2,14,.,TRBJ2-7,TGTGCCAGCAGCTTGGTGACAGGAGGCTACGAGCAGTACTTC,CASSLVTGGYEQYF
.,TRBV27,14,TRBD1,TRBJ2-1,TGTGCCAGCAGTCCTAGGGACAGATACAATGAGCAGTTCTTC,CASSPRDRYNEQFF
once,TRBV19,12,.,TRBJ1-2,TGTGCCCATGCCCCGGGGAACTATGGCTACACCTTC,CAHAPGNYGYTF
.,TRBV24-1,13,TRBD2,TRBJ2-7,TGTGCCACCTCTGCGGGGGGCTCCTACGAGCAGTACTTC,CATSAGGSYEQYF
.,TRBV28,15,TRBD1,TRBJ1-5,TGTGCCAGCAGTTTTGGGACAGGGGGCACTCAGCCCCAGCATTTT,CASSFGTGGTQPQHF
.,TRBV5-1,15,TRBD1,TRBJ1-3,TGCGCCAGCAGCTCGAGCTCAGGGGGTGGAAACACCATATATTTT,CASSSSSGGGNTIYF
once,TRBV7-9,15,.,TRBJ1-1,TGTGCCAGCAGCCGGGCTGGATCTGCAGGGGAGAGAGCTTTCTTT,CASSRAGSAGERAFF
.,TRBV5-1,14,.,TRBJ1-1,TGCGCCAGCAGCTCCCTACCTGGAGGTACTGAAGCTTTCTTT,CASSSLPGGTEAFF
.,TRBV7-2,12,.,TRBJ1-5,TGTGCCAGCAGCTTCACGGGTCAGCCCCAGCATTTT,CASSFTGQPQHF
.,TRBV6-1,12,.,TRBJ1-2,TGTGCCAGCAGTGAGGGACAATATGGCTACACCTTC,CASSEGQYGYTF
once,TRBV7-9,12,.,TRBJ1-2,TGTGCCAGCAGCTTAAGCCCGAATGGCTACACCTTC,CASSLSPNGYTF
.,TRBV30,14,.,TRBJ1-2,TGTGCCTGGAGTGTACCTGAGCCGAGTTATGGCTACACCTTC,CAWSVPEPSYGYTF
once,TRBV9,13,.,TRBJ1-2,TGTGCCAGCAGCCCCTCACCCCCTTATGAGTACACCTTC,CASSPSPPYEYTF
.,TRBV18,13,TRBD1,TRBJ2-7,TGTGCCAGCTCACCCGGGACAGATTACGAGCAGTACTTC,CASSPGTDYEQYF
.,TRBV11-2,13,.,TRBJ2-3,TGTGCCAGCAGCTTAGATCACACAGATACGCAGTATTTT,CASSLDHTDTQYF
.,TRBV24-1,11,.,TRBJ2-3,TGTGCCACCGCGAGGGCGAATACGCAGTATTTT,CATARANTQYF
once,TRBV6-2/TRBV6-3,14,.,TRBJ2-3,TGTGCCAGCAGTAGGACAGTCCTCACAGATACGCAGTATTTT,CASSRTVLTDTQYF
.,TRBV6-5,13,TRBD2,TRBJ2-1,TGTGCCGGTAGCGGGTCCTCCTACAATGAGCAGTTCTTC,CAGSGSSYNEQFF
.,TRBV5-1,12,.,TRBJ2-3,TGCGCCAGCAGCTTGGGCGCAGATACGCAGTATTTT,CASSLGADTQYF
once,TRBV4-1,15,TRBD1,TRBJ1-4,TGCGCCAGCAGCGCCTACAACAGGGGGGGCGAAAAACTGTTTTTT,CASSAYNRGGEKLFF
once,TRBV6-4,15,.,TRBJ1-1,TGTGCCAGCAGGGAGGAGGGTCTAATGAACACTGAAGCTTTCTTT,CASREEGLMNTEAFF
.,TRBV5-1,13,.,TRBJ2-7,TGCGCCAGCAGCCCTCGGACACGCAGCGAGCAGTACTTC,CASSPRTRSEQYF
many,TRBV7-9,13,.,TRBJ1-1,TGTGCCAGCAGCCAACAGGGTCCCACTGAAGCTTTCTTT,CASSQQGPTEAFF
.,TRBV5-1,15,.,TRBJ2-2,TGCGCCAGCAGCTTGCGGGAAGTCAACACCGGGGAGCTGTTTTTT,CASSLREVNTGELFF
.,TRBV5-1,14,.,TRBJ2-1,TGCGCCAGCAGCTTGGAGGTGGACAGCCATGAGCAGTTCTTC,CASSLEVDSHEQFF
once,TRBV2,14,TRBD2,TRBJ2-3,TGTGCCATCCCGGGGACTACTCGCACAGATACGCAGTATTTT,CAIPGTTRTDTQYF
once,TRBV9,16,TRBD2,TRBJ2-2,TGTGCCAGCAGCGGACTAGCGGGGACGAACACCGGGGAGCTGTTTTTT,CASSGLAGTNTGELFF
.,TRBV10-3,15,.,TRBJ1-3,TGTGCCATCAGTGAAAAACGGTACTCTGGAAACACCATATATTTT,CAISEKRYSGNTIYF
.,TRBV5-1,17,.,TRBJ1-3,TGCGCCAGCAGCTTGGATCGGCCAGGCTCTGGGGGAAACACCATATATTTT,CASSLDRPGSGGNTIYF
.,TRBV2,15,TRBD1,TRBJ1-4,TGTGCCAGCAGACCTTCAGGGGGCTATATTGAAAAACTGTTTTTT,CASRPSGGYIEKLFF
.,TRBV4-2,16,TRBD1,TRBJ1-1,TGTGCCAGCAGCCAAAGGACAGGCGGTTTGGACACTGAAGCTTTCTTT,CASSQRTGGLDTEAFF
.,TRBV2,13,.,TRBJ1-2,TGTGCCAGCAGTGATCGCGCGCCCTATGGCTACACCTTC,CASSDRAPYGYTF
.,TRBV3-1/TRBV3-2,15,.,TRBJ1-5,TGTGCCAGCAGCCAGGGGCCATCAGGTAATCAGCCCCAGCATTTT,CASSQGPSGNQPQHF
.,TRBV5-1,15,TRBD2,TRBJ2-1,TGCGCCAGCAGCATTAGCGGGGGGGTCTACAATGAGCAGTTCTTC,CASSISGGVYNEQFF
.,TRBV5-1,15,TRBD1,TRBJ2-7,TGCGCCAGCAGCTTACAGGGGATGGCCTCCTACGAGCAGTACTTC,CASSLQGMASYEQYF
.,TRBV7-2,16,.,TRBJ2-3,TGTGCCAGCAGCATGATACGGGGGAGAAGCACAGATACGCAGTATTTT,CASSMIRGRSTDTQYF
.,TRBV4-3,17,.,TRBJ1-4,TGCGCCAGCAGCCAAGATCGAGGGGGGGCGGCTAATGAAAAACTGTTTTTT,CASSQDRGGAANEKLFF
.,TRBV9,16,TRBD1,TRBJ2-3,TGTGCCAGCAGCCCCCGGGACAGGGTACCCACAGATACGCAGTATTTT,CASSPRDRVPTDTQYF
.,TRBV25-1,14,.,TRBJ1-2,TGTGCCAGCAGTGACAGTCGAGGGGACTTGGGCTACACCTTC,CASSDSRGDLGYTF
.,TRBV9,20,.,TRBJ1-2,TGTGCCAGCAGCACTCCGAAGACCACACTGTCGGGACTGTCGTACTATGGCTACACCTTC,CASSTPKTTLSGLSYYGYTF
.,TRBV10-1,15,TRBD2,TRBJ2-2,TGCGCCAGCAGTGAGACCCAGGGAGGGGCCGGGGAGCTGTTTTTT,CASSETQGGAGELFF
few,TRBV7-2,18,.,TRBJ1-2,TGTGCCAGCAGCTTAACCCCTTCTCCAGGGGCTCAGGGGTATGGCTACACCTTC,CASSLTPSPGAQGYGYTF
.,TRBV2,15,.,TRBJ1-4,TGTGCCAGCAGGACAGGAGTTGCAACTAATGAAAAACTGTTTTTT,CASRTGVATNEKLFF